A selection of T cell receptor beta chains follows, all from one sample in a study of cytomegalovirus exposure and HLA in healthy donors. The assay was immunoSEQ multiplex PCR, and TCRdb's table has in-frame clones only and misses some. The sample has about 130,000 clones, 80% to 90% seen once. The sample comprised PBMCs. The receptors come from a woman aged 40 to 55 in good health and CMV-seropositive. The CDR3 runs from the conserved cysteine through the conserved F or W. A D gene is named only where the DNA matches it firmly.

>TRBV10-3|TRBD1|TRBJ1-1
CAIGETGGNEAFF
>TRBV28|TRBD1|TRBJ2-1
CASSTDREVDEQFF
>TRBV4-3|.|TRBJ1-2
CASSQFQGNYGYTF
>TRBV14|TRBD1|TRBJ2-7
CASSQFSGTGRYEQYF
>TRBV9|.|TRBJ2-7
CASSVASGRSYEQYF
>TRBV25-1|TRBD2|TRBJ2-1
CASSEGASGRKQFF
>TRBV10-3|.|TRBJ1-4
CAITSGYNEKLFF
>TRBV5-6|TRBD2|TRBJ2-2
CASSLMTSGYTGELFF
>TRBV10-3|.|TRBJ2-1
CAISDWARNEQFF
>TRBV4-2|TRBD2|TRBJ2-7
CASSPRTSGSWDYEQYF
>TRBV4-2|.|TRBJ1-1
CASSRPPSGPGTEAFF
>TRBV9|.|TRBJ2-7
CASSVEAGDPYEQYF
>TRBV9|TRBD1|TRBJ1-2
CASSPISAGGDYGYTF
>TRBV6-5|TRBD2|TRBJ2-5
CATHRLAGSETQYF
>TRBV5-1|TRBD2|TRBJ2-1
CASSLGLAALSGDNEQFF
>TRBV10-2|.|TRBJ1-1
CASSDPNTEAFF
>TRBV4-1|.|TRBJ1-2
CASSQLWGPANYGYTF
>TRBV27|.|TRBJ1-4
CASSFLARMSEKLFF
>TRBV27|.|TRBJ1-5
CASSPLKAGVGNQPQHF
>TRBV10-2|.|TRBJ1-5
CASSGLGGQPQHF
>TRBV28|.|TRBJ1-5
CASSPHSINQPQHF
>TRBV5-1|TRBD1|TRBJ2-7
CASSPGTGTGVYEQYF
>TRBV7-8|.|TRBJ2-2
CASSLSSRGNTGELFF
>TRBV6-1|.|TRBJ2-5
CASSVRGETQYF
>TRBV28|TRBD2|TRBJ2-3
CASSPLAESTDTQYF
>TRBV30|.|TRBJ2-4
CAWNAGLNIQYF
>TRBV27|TRBD1|TRBJ1-5
CASSPQTGGSQPQHF
>TRBV28|.|TRBJ1-2
CASRGEGENYGYTF
>TRBV6-1|TRBD1|TRBJ2-3
CASRRQGGSDTQYF
>TRBV28|.|TRBJ2-7
CAAGGIGGSYGQYF
>TRBV21-1|.|TRBJ1-5
CASSKRDQPQHF
>TRBV30|TRBD2|TRBJ2-3
CAWGLAGERDTQYF
>TRBV5-6|TRBD2|.
CASSLMDSGSPHEQYF
>TRBV19|TRBD2|TRBJ2-1
CASRPGGSYNEQFF
>TRBV27|TRBD2|TRBJ2-2
CASSSYLRTTSGRAGELFF
>TRBV28|.|TRBJ1-2
CASTSPSLTVPYGYTF
>TRBV29-1|.|TRBJ2-3
CGVGTTSTDTQYF
>TRBV15|TRBD1|TRBJ1-5
CATSPGQGIGQPQHF
>TRBV2|.|TRBJ2-2
CASSVGERGELFF
>TRBV6-5|TRBD2|TRBJ2-1
CASSYSGSGNNEQFF
>TRBV6-6|.|TRBJ1-2
CASSYSGGLYGYTF
>TRBV19|.|TRBJ2-7
CATSKRGLGYEQYF
>TRBV7-9|.|TRBJ2-1
CASSLLARDNEQFF
>TRBV7-8|.|TRBJ2-5
CASSPAGRLETQYF
>TRBV9|.|TRBJ2-2
CASSVLLGPKNTGELFF
>TRBV4-1|TRBD2|TRBJ2-4
CASSPGLAGGLAKNIQYF
>TRBV5-1|.|TRBJ1-5
CASKGEGNQPQHF
>TRBV4-3|TRBD2|TRBJ2-1
CASSQVSGRAYNEQFF
>TRBV7-2|TRBD1|TRBJ1-5
CASSSGQFNQPQHF
>TRBV5-8|TRBD1|TRBJ1-6
CASSFTGAPLHF
>TRBV6-5|.|TRBJ1-1
CASRLDRNTEAFF
>TRBV5-4|.|TRBJ2-7
CASSLGAGYEQYF
>TRBV2|.|TRBJ2-7
CASSEIASEQYF